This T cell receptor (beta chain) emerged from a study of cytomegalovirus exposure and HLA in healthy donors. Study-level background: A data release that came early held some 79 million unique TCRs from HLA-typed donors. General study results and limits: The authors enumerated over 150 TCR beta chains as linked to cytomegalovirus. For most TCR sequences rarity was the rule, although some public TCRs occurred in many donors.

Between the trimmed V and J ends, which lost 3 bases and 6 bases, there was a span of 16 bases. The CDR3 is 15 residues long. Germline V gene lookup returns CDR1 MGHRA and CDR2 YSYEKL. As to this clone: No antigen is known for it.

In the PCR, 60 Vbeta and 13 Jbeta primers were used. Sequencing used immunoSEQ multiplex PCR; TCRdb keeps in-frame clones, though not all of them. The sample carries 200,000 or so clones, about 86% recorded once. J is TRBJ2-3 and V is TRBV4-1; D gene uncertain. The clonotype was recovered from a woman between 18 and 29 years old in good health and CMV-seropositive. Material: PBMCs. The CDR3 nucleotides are TGCGCCAGCAGCCAGGTTTTGGATCTCAGGGATACGCAGTATTTT. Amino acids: CASSQVLDLRDTQYF.